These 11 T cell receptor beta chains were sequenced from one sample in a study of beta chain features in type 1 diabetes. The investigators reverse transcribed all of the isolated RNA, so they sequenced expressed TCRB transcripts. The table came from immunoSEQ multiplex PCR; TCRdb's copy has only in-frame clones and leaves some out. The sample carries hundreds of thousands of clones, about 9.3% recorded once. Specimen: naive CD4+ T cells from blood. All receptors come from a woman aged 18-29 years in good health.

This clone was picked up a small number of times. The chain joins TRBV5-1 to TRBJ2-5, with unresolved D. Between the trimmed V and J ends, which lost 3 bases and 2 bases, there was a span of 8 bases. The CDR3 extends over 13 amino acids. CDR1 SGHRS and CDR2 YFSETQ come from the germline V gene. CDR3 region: CASSSVVQETQYF. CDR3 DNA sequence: TGCGCCAGCAGCTCGGTAGTGCAAGAGACCCAGTACTTC.

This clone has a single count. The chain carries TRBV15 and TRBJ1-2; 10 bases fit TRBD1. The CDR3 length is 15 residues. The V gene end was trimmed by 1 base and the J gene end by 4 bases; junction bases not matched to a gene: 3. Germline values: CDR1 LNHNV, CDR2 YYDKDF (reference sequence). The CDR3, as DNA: TGTGCCACCAGCAGAGGCCGGGACAGGGGCTATGGCTACACCTTC. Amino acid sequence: CATSRGRDRGYGYTF.

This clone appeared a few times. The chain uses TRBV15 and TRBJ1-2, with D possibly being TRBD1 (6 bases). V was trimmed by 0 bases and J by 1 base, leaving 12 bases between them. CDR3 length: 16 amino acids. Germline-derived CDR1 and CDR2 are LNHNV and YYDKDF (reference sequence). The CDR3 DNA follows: TGTGCCACCAGCAGAGATGGTACAGGGTATAACTATGGCTACACCTTC. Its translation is CATSRDGTGYNYGYTF.

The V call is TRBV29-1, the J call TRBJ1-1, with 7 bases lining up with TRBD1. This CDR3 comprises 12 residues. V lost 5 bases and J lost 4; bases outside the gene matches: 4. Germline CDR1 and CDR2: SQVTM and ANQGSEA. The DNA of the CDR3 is TGCAGCGTTAAACAGGGGCGCACTGAAGCTTTCTTT. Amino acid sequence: CSVKQGRTEAFF. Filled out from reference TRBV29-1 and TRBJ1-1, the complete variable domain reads SAVISQKPSRDICQRGTSLTIQCQVDSQVTMMFWYRQQPGQSLTLIATANQGSEATYESGFVIDKFPISRPNLTFSTLTVSNMSPEDSSIYLCSVKQGRTEAFFGQGTRLTVV.

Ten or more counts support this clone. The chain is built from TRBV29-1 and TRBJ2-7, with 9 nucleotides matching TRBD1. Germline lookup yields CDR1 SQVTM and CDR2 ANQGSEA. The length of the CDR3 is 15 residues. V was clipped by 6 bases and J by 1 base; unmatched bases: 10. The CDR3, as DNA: TGCAGCGTCGCGTCATGGACAGGGGATTCCTACGAGCAGTACTTC. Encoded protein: CSVASWTGDSYEQYF.

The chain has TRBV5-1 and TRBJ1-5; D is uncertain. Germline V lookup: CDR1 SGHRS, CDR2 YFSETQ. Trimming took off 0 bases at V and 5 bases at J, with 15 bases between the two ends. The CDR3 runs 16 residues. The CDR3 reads CASSLGPGRADQPQHF. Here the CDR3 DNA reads TGCGCCAGCAGCTTGGGGCCGGGAAGGGCGGATCAGCCCCAGCATTTT.

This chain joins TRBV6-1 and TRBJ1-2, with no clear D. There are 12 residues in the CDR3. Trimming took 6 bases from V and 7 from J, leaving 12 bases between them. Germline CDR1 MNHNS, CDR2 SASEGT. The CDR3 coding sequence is TGTGCCAGCAGCGGTATGAGCGGTGGCTACACCTTC. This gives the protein CASSGMSGGYTF.

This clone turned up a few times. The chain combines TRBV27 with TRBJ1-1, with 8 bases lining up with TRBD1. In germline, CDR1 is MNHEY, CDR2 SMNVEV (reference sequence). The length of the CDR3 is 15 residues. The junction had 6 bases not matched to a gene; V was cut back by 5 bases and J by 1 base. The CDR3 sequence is CASSMTGAPNTEAFF. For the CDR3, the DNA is TGTGCCAGCAGTATGACAGGGGCACCGAACACTGAAGCTTTCTTT.

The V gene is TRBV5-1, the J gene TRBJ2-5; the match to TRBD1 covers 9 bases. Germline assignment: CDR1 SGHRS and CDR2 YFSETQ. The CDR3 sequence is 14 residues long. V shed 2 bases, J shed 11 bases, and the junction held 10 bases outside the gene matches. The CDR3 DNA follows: TGCGCCAGCAGCTTCGGGACAGGGTTCGGGGAGCAGTACTTC. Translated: CASSFGTGFGEQYF.

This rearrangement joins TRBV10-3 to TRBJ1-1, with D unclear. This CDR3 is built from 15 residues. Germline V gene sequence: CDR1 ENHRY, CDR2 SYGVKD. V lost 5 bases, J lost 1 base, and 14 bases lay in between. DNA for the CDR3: TGTGCCATCAGTCCCCCCGGGGATGGGAACACTGAAGCTTTCTTT. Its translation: CAISPPGDGNTEAFF.

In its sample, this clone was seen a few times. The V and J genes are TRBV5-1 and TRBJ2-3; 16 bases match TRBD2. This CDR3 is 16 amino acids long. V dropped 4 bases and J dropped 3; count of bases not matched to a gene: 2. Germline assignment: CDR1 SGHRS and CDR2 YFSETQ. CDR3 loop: CASSKGLAGGTDTQYF. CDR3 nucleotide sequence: TGCGCCAGCAGCAAGGGACTAGCGGGAGGGACAGATACGCAGTATTTT.